The 11 T cell receptor beta chains below come from one sample, sequenced in a study of cytomegalovirus exposure and HLA in healthy donors. With 60 Vbeta and 13 Jbeta primers, the PCR was carried out. Measured with immunoSEQ multiplex PCR; TCRdb has only the in-frame clones, and not every one. The sample contains roughly 190,000 clones, around 79% of which appear only once. Sequenced sample: PBMCs. All receptors come from a girl between 10 and 17 years old in good health and CMV-seropositive.

The V call is TRBV10-3, the J call TRBJ2-1; 9 bases match TRBD2. The germline V gene has CDR1 ENHRY and CDR2 SYGVKD. The CDR3 length is 16 residues. Trimming cost V 3 bases and J 7 bases; bases outside gene matches: 10. CDR3 protein: CAISDLSGGPRNEQFF. The CDR3 DNA follows: TGTGCCATCAGTGACCTTAGCGGGGGACCTCGGAATGAGCAGTTCTTC.

The V gene is TRBV10-1, the J gene TRBJ2-3; TRBD1 might be the D (6 bases). The CDR3 has 14 amino acids. Germline CDR1 reads WNHNN; CDR2 reads SYGVQD (reference sequence). V dropped 2 bases and J dropped 6 bases, with 12 bases sitting between them. CDR3 sequence (DNA): TGCGCCAGCAGTGAGGGCAGGGGCTCCGATACGCAGTATTTT. Translating it yields CASSEGRGSDTQYF.

The V and J genes are TRBV27 and TRBJ2-7; D might be TRBD2 (7 bases). This CDR3 spans 15 amino acids. The ends were cut back, 6 bases at V and 1 base at J, with 16 bases in the middle. Germline CDR1 and CDR2: MNHEY and SMNVEV (reference sequence). CDR3 sequence: CASSFGGRWSYEQYF. DNA for the CDR3: TGTGCCAGCAGCTTCGGGGGGCGATGGTCCTACGAGCAGTACTTC.

The chain joins TRBV2 to TRBJ1-3; the D gene is possibly TRBD1 (6 bases). The ends were cut back, 3 bases at V and 15 bases at J, with 18 bases in the middle. The CDR3 is 13 amino acids. Germline CDR1 reads SNHLY; CDR2 reads FYNNEI. The CDR3: CASSDRVPGDEYF. In nucleotides, the CDR3 is TGTGCCAGCAGTGACCGTGTCCCAGGGGACGAATATTTT. The entire variable domain, with the rest obtained from reference TRBV2 and TRBJ1-3, is as follows: EPEVTQTPSHQVTQMGQEVILRCVPISNHLYFYWYRQILGQKVEFLVSFYNNEISEKSEIFDDQFSVERPDGSNFTLKIRSTKLEDSAMYFCASSDRVPGDEYFGEGSWLTVV.

The V gene is TRBV6-5, the J gene TRBJ1-1, with TRBD1 matching 11 bases. V lost 4 bases and J lost 4; bases outside the gene matches: 5. CDR3 length: 15 residues. Germline V gene data show CDR1 as MNHEY and CDR2 as SVGAGI. The CDR3 coding sequence is TGTGCCAGCAGTTCCGGACAGGGGGCTAGCACTGAAGCTTTCTTT. Its translation: CASSSGQGASTEAFF.

The chain carries TRBV11-3 and TRBJ2-1; 7 positions match TRBD2. V lost 8 bases and J lost 8; bases outside the gene matches: 9. This CDR3 contains 13 residues. CDR1 and CDR2 from the germline V gene are SGHNT and YENEEA. CDR3 coding DNA: TGTGCCAGCTGTACTAGCGTAAACGATGAGCAGTTCTTC. Protein product: CASCTSVNDEQFF.

The rearrangement joins TRBV27 to TRBJ2-3; 12 bases line up with TRBD2. The germline V gene has CDR1 MNHEY and CDR2 SMNVEV (reference sequence). The length of the CDR3 is 15 residues. V was clipped by 5 bases and J by 4 bases; unmatched bases: 4. The CDR3 sequence is CASSLLAGGADTQYF. CDR3 bases: TGTGCCAGCAGTCTACTAGCGGGGGGTGCAGATACGCAGTATTTT.

The V call is TRBV2, the J call TRBJ1-4; perhaps TRBD1 as D (5 bases). Per the germline V gene, CDR1 is SNHLY and CDR2 is FYNNEI. Deletions cut 1 base from V and 5 bases from J, with 14 bases between. This CDR3 is 16 amino acids long. CDR3 residues: CASSEGYRTMNEKLFF. In DNA, the CDR3 is TGTGCCAGCAGTGAAGGGTATAGGACAATGAATGAAAAACTGTTTTTT.

The rearrangement joins TRBV27 to TRBJ2-2; 8 bases agree with TRBD1. This CDR3 is 16 amino acids long. CDR1 and CDR2 from the germline V gene are MNHEY and SMNVEV (reference sequence). V gave up 1 base and J gave up 2 bases; unmatched junction bases: 3. The CDR3: CASSLWGTGNTGELFF. In nucleotides, the CDR3 is TGTGCCAGCAGTTTATGGGGGACAGGTAACACCGGGGAGCTGTTTTTT.

The V and J genes are TRBV12-5 and TRBJ1-3; D is perhaps TRBD1 (6 bases). V lost 2 bases and J 4 bases, leaving 18 bases between the germline ends. The CDR3 totals 17 residues. Per germline, CDR1 LGHNT and CDR2 FRNRAP. The CDR3 loop is CASGLSTLARGGNTIYF. CDR3 coding DNA: TGTGCTAGTGGTTTGTCCACCCTAGCAAGGGGGGGAAACACCATATATTTT.

This chain uses TRBV5-8 with TRBJ2-3; the D gene is possibly TRBD2 (6 bases). V was cut by 3 bases and J by 1 base, with 9 bases left in between. CDR1 SGHTS and CDR2 YDEGEE come from the germline V gene. The CDR3 runs to 14 residues. Here the CDR3 reads CASSSGRGTDTQYF. As DNA, the CDR3 is TGTGCCAGCAGCTCCGGGAGAGGCACAGATACGCAGTATTTT.